Listed here are 22 T cell receptor beta chains from one sample, sequenced in a study of cytomegalovirus exposure and HLA in healthy donors. Primers for the PCR totalled 60 Vbeta and 13 Jbeta. Libraries were prepared by immunoSEQ multiplex PCR; TCRdb keeps only in-frame clonotypes and omits some of them. The data hold about 190,000 clones, with 81% observed a single time. What was sequenced was PBMCs. The receptors were sampled from a man in his fifties or sixties in good health and CMV-seronegative.

The chain links TRBV19 to TRBJ2-3, with no clear D. V was trimmed by 3 bases and J by 0 bases, leaving 13 bases between them. The V gene's germline CDR1 is LNHDA and CDR2 SQIVND (reference sequence). This CDR3 is built from 16 residues. In DNA, the CDR3 is TGTGCCAGTAGTATGCGTTTACAGTCTAGCACAGATACGCAGTATTTT. Its protein product is CASSMRLQSSTDTQYF.

CDR3 region: CASSQIASYEQYF. The CDR3 bases are TGTGCCAGCAGCCAAATTGCGAGCTACGAGCAGTACTTC. The chain combines TRBV11-2 with TRBJ2-7; the D is unclear. The CDR3 is 13 residues long. The V gene lost 5 bases and the J gene lost 3 bases, with 11 bases spanning the gap. Germline CDR1 is SGHAT and CDR2 is FQNNGV. The whole variable domain, filled in from reference TRBV11-2 and TRBJ2-7, reads EAGVAQSPRYKIIEKRQSVAFWCNPISGHATLYWYQQILGQGPKLLIQFQNNGVVDDSQLPKDRFSAERLKGVDSTLKIQPAKLEDSAVYLCASSQIASYEQYFGPGTRLTVT.

This chain joins TRBV7-8 and TRBJ2-5; 8 bases map to TRBD1. The J call is in doubt because the DNA end fits TRBJ2-7 better. There are 14 residues in the CDR3. Germline CDR1 and CDR2: SGHVS and FQNEAQ. CDR3 nucleotides: TGTGCCAGCAGCTTTAACGACAGGGGAGGCGAGCAGTACTTC. Translated: CASSFNDRGGEQYF.

This rearrangement joins TRBV18 to TRBJ2-7; no reliable D call. V was shortened by 0 bases and J by 3 bases, with 12 bases between the two germline ends. Per the germline V gene, CDR1 is KGHSH and CDR2 is LQKENI. The CDR3 covers 15 residues. The CDR3 coding sequence is TGTGCCAGCTCACCACCGGCGGCAGCCCTCTACGAGCAGTACTTC. Protein: CASSPPAAALYEQYF.

CDR3 in amino acids: CASSVGTSGYEQYF. CDR3 sequence (DNA): TGTGCCAGCAGCGTAGGCACTAGCGGCTACGAGCAGTACTTC. The chain links TRBV9 to TRBJ2-5, with TRBD2 identical over 8 bases. TRBJ2-7 explains the end of the DNA better; the J call may be wrong. This CDR3 is 14 amino acids long. The germline gives CDR1 SGDLS, CDR2 YYNGEE.

J is TRBJ2-5 and V is TRBV2; D not resolved. Trimming stripped 7 bases from V and 3 bases from J, with 9 bases between. The CDR3 covers 12 residues. Germline V lookup: CDR1 SNHLY, CDR2 FYNNEI. CDR3: CASTSVEETQYF. The CDR3, as DNA: TGTGCCAGCACCTCGGTGGAAGAGACCCAGTACTTC. Combining the CDR3 with reference TRBV2 and TRBJ2-5 gives the whole variable domain EPEVTQTPSHQVTQMGQEVILRCVPISNHLYFYWYRQILGQKVEFLVSFYNNEISEKSEIFDDQFSVERPDGSNFTLKIRSTKLEDSAMYFCASTSVEETQYFGPGTRLLVL.

The genes are TRBV7-9 and TRBJ2-7; 14 bases are a match to TRBD2. V shed 4 bases, J shed 2 bases, and the junction held 7 bases outside the gene matches. The CDR3 loop spans 17 amino acids. Germline loops: CDR1 SEHNR, CDR2 FQNEAQ (reference sequence). This CDR3 reads CASSSRTSGGPPYEQYF. The CDR3 DNA reads TGTGCCAGCAGCTCTCGGACTAGCGGGGGGCCCCCCTACGAGCAGTACTTC.

The V call is TRBV6-1, the J call TRBJ1-3; 8 positions agree with TRBD1. Trimming removed 7 bases from V and 4 bases from J; junction bases left unmatched: 9. This CDR3 is 15 amino acids long. Germline lookup yields CDR1 MNHNS and CDR2 SASEGT. The CDR3 loop reads CASITGQGRGNTIYF. The CDR3 DNA reads as TGTGCCAGCATTACCGGACAGGGAAGAGGAAACACCATATATTTT.

The chain combines TRBV27 with TRBJ2-7, with a possible D match to TRBD2 (6 bases). The CDR3 runs 14 residues. Germline CDR1 MNHEY, CDR2 SMNVEV (reference sequence). Trimming removed 5 bases at V and 0 bases at J, with 11 bases between. CDR3 region: CASSPFGSSYEQYF. CDR3 in DNA: TGTGCCAGCAGTCCCTTCGGGAGCTCCTACGAGCAGTACTTC.

The V call is TRBV11-2, the J call TRBJ2-7; 10 nucleotides line up with TRBD2. The CDR3 sequence is 15 residues long. With V trimmed by 2 bases and J by 4 bases, 5 bases remained unmatched. Germline V gene data show CDR1 as SGHAT and CDR2 as FQNNGV. The CDR3 region is CASSLRAGGPYEQYF. CDR3 bases: TGTGCCAGCAGCTTAAGAGCGGGGGGGCCGTACGAGCAGTACTTC.

The chain carries TRBV27 and TRBJ1-5, with D perhaps matching TRBD1 (5 bases). From germline, CDR1 is MNHEY and CDR2 SMNVEV (reference sequence). V gave up 2 bases and J gave up 5 bases, with 7 bases separating them. This CDR3 has 13 amino acids. In DNA form, the CDR3 reads TGTGCCAGCAGTTTAGAAGGGGATCAGCCCCAGCATTTT. Protein product: CASSLEGDQPQHF.

The chain recombines TRBV27 with TRBJ1-4; tentative D call: TRBD1 (6 bases). The germline V gene has CDR1 MNHEY and CDR2 SMNVEV (reference sequence). V was pared by 6 bases and J by 8 bases, with 19 bases between. The CDR3 sequence is 15 residues long. The CDR3 reads CASSSGRTVYEKLFF. CDR3 nucleotide sequence: TGTGCCAGCAGCTCCGGAAGGACAGTGTACGAAAAACTGTTTTTT.

This rearrangement joins TRBV12-5 to TRBJ2-1; D is perhaps TRBD1 (5 bases). The CDR3 has 14 amino acids. V shed 6 bases and J shed 1 base, with 10 bases lying between them. The germline gives CDR1 LGHNT, CDR2 FRNRAP. The chain's CDR3 is CASGIQGSYNEQFF. In nucleotides, the CDR3 is TGTGCTAGTGGAATTCAGGGATCCTACAATGAGCAGTTCTTC.

V gene TRBV6-1 combines with J gene TRBJ1-3; no definite D call. Trimming took off 3 bases at V and 1 base at J, with 4 bases between the two ends. From germline, CDR1 is MNHNS and CDR2 SASEGT. The CDR3 is 13 amino acids. The CDR3 coding sequence is TGTGCCAGCAGTGATCAGTCTGGAAACACCATATATTTT. This gives the protein CASSDQSGNTIYF.

This chain links TRBV19 with TRBJ2-5, with 9 bases that match TRBD1. The end of the DNA is better explained by TRBJ2-7, so the J call may be wrong. The germline CDR1 and CDR2 sequences are LNHDA and SQIVND (reference sequence). The CDR3 totals 16 residues. CDR3 DNA sequence: TGTGCCAGTAGTCTTTTTACAGGACAGGGGCCCTACGAGCAGTACTTC. It codes for CASSLFTGQGPYEQYF.

The V gene is TRBV4-1, the J gene TRBJ1-4; the D is unclear. V lost 1 base to trimming and J lost 0 bases, with 9 bases between them. Germline CDR1 reads MGHRA; CDR2 reads YSYEKL. The CDR3 loop spans 16 amino acids. This CDR3 reads CASSQVRTATNEKLFF. The CDR3 nucleotides read TGCGCCAGCAGCCAAGTACGAACAGCAACTAATGAAAAACTGTTTTTT.

This chain connects TRBV10-1 to TRBJ1-2; TRBD1 matches at 11 bases. The CDR3 covers 13 residues. V lost 5 bases, J lost 7 bases, and 3 bases stayed unmatched. Germline V gene sequence: CDR1 WNHNN, CDR2 SYGVQD (reference sequence). Here the CDR3 reads CASSPDRGLGYTF. For the CDR3, the DNA is TGCGCCAGCAGTCCGGACAGGGGGCTTGGCTACACCTTC.

The V and J genes are TRBV9 and TRBJ2-1; 12 nucleotides line up with TRBD2. The CDR3 is 18 amino acids. Per germline, CDR1 SGDLS and CDR2 YYNGEE. The V and J ends lost 3 bases and 7 bases, in that order; junction bases with no gene match: 14. The DNA of the CDR3 is TGTGCCAGCAGCGCCGGCCCTCTAGCGGGGGGGCTTGGGAATGAGCAGTTCTTC. Encoded protein: CASSAGPLAGGLGNEQFF.

This chain joins TRBV6-5 and TRBJ2-7; possibly TRBD1 for D (6 bases). V was cut by 4 bases and J by 1 base, with 11 bases left in between. Germline lookup yields CDR1 MNHEY and CDR2 SVGAGI. This CDR3 comprises 14 residues. CDR3: CASSWGLGSYEQYF. For the CDR3, the DNA is TGTGCCAGCAGTTGGGGGCTAGGATCCTACGAGCAGTACTTC.

This clone came up once. The chain combines TRBV4-1 with TRBJ2-7; weak D call: TRBD1 (5 bases). With 3 bases removed from V and 5 bases from J, the gap between germline ends came to 14 bases. There are 14 residues in the CDR3. Germline values: CDR1 MGHRA, CDR2 YSYEKL. CDR3: CASSQGPPRDEQYF. For the CDR3, the DNA is TGCGCCAGCAGCCAGGGTCCCCCCAGGGACGAGCAGTACTTC.

The gene calls are TRBV5-1 and TRBJ1-1, with 7 bases fitting TRBD1. Trimming at V came to 4 bases and at J to 4 bases, leaving 7 bases not matched to a gene. This CDR3 region has 14 residues. Germline V lookup: CDR1 SGHRS, CDR2 YFSETQ. CDR3 sequence: CASSTRQGFTEAFF. In DNA, the CDR3 is TGCGCCAGCAGCACCAGACAGGGATTCACTGAAGCTTTCTTT.

As for this clone: Other DNA sequences of this sample code for an identical CDR3. The chain carries TRBV7-9 and TRBJ1-6, with D perhaps matching TRBD1 (5 bases). Trimming removed 5 bases at V and 6 bases at J, with 14 bases between. The CDR3 extends over 15 amino acids. CDR1 SEHNR and CDR2 FQNEAQ come from the germline V gene (reference sequence). This CDR3 reads CASSPSGGSNSPLHF. CDR3 nucleotides: TGTGCCAGCAGCCCTTCGGGGGGAAGTAATTCACCCCTCCACTTT.